This T cell receptor (beta chain) is from a study of blood T cell repertoires in COVID-19. CDR1 is LNHDA, CDR2 SQIVND, per germline (reference sequence). This CDR3 comprises 15 residues. V lost 7 bases and J 3 bases, leaving 17 bases between the germline ends. Sequencing was performed with immunoSEQ multiplex PCR; in TCRdb, only in-frame clones are kept and a portion is missing. The profile shows more than 350,000 clones, more than 70% of them singletons. The TCR originated in a young woman with COVID-19, enrolled during active disease. The specimen sequenced was peripheral blood. The V gene is TRBV19, the J gene TRBJ2-3; the D gene is possibly TRBD2 (6 bases). CDR3 bases: TGTGCCAGTAACGACCCTTCGGGGGAGACAGATACGCAGTATTTT. Protein product: CASNDPSGETDTQYF.